The rows below give T cell receptor beta chains drawn from one sample of a study of cytomegalovirus exposure and HLA in healthy donors. Data came from immunoSEQ multiplex PCR; TCRdb stores just in-frame clones and leaves some out. This sample yields roughly 130,000 clones, of which under 90% are seen a single time; approximately 3.5% belongs to the top ten. Input material: PBMCs. All receptors derive from a young man in good health and CMV-seronegative. Both conserved end residues are part of each CDR3. The D gene is left open where the match is weak. Size is stated for part of the rows, as once, few or many counts, or as a class when the clone is expanded.

12,TRBJ1-2,NA,TRBV2,NA,CASSDPYGGYTF,TGTGCCAGCAGTGACCCCTACGGGGGCTACACCTTC
15,TRBJ1-6,TRBD1,TRBV13,NA,CASSLTPGGDSPLHF,TGTGCCAGCAGCTTAACGCCAGGGGGTGATTCACCCCTCCACTTT
16,TRBJ2-7,TRBD1,TRBV9,NA,CASSVAPGQGFYEQYF,TGTGCCAGCAGCGTAGCCCCGGGACAGGGGTTCTACGAGCAGTACTTC
13,TRBJ2-7,NA,TRBV10-1,NA,CASSLSLLDEQYF,TGCGCCAGCAGTTTGAGTCTCCTAGACGAGCAGTACTTC
16,TRBJ1-3,NA,TRBV18,once,CASSRDARGSGNTIYF,TGTGCCAGCTCTCGGGACGCTCGGGGGTCTGGAAACACCATATATTTT
15,TRBJ1-1,TRBD1,TRBV7-9,NA,CASSSGQGAWTEAFF,TGTGCCAGCAGCTCGGGACAGGGGGCATGGACTGAAGCTTTCTTT
11,TRBJ1-4,TRBD1,TRBV6-1,NA,CASDRGEKLFF,TGTGCCAGCGACAGGGGCGAAAAACTGTTTTTT
16,TRBJ2-7,TRBD2,TRBV6-5,few,CASSSSGVAGVYEQYF,TGTGCCAGCAGTTCCTCGGGGGTGGCGGGAGTCTACGAGCAGTACTTC
12,TRBJ2-1,TRBD1,TRBV19,NA,CASSIADRGIFF,TGTGCCAGTAGTATAGCCGACAGGGGAATTTTCTTC
17,TRBJ2-4,TRBD1,TRBV7-2,NA,CASSLVGTGGAGNIQYF,TGTGCCAGCAGCTTAGTTGGGACAGGGGGCGCGGGGAACATTCAGTACTTC
15,TRBJ1-5,TRBD1,TRBV28,NA,CASQRLGQANRPQHF,TGTGCCAGTCAGCGACTTGGACAGGCCAATCGGCCCCAGCATTTT
13,TRBJ2-1,NA,TRBV29-1,NA,CSAGDPLDNEQFF,TGCAGCGCCGGAGATCCCCTGGACAATGAGCAGTTCTTC
16,TRBJ2-6,TRBD2,TRBV5-6,NA,CASDQRDYSGANVLTF,TGTGCCAGCGACCAAAGGGACTACTCTGGGGCCAACGTCCTGACTTTC
14,TRBJ2-5,TRBD1,TRBV5-8,NA,CASSPTGGGETQYF,TGTGCCAGCAGCCCTACAGGGGGCGGGGAGACCCAGTACTTC